This TCR beta chain was sequenced for a study of cytomegalovirus exposure and HLA in healthy donors. The PCR used 60 Vbeta and 13 Jbeta primers. Measured with immunoSEQ multiplex PCR; TCRdb has only the in-frame clones, and not every one. The sample holds 170,000 or so clones, about 80% seen once. Findings and limits, study-wide: Researchers reported in a later analysis that common viral pathogens appeared linked to several top clusters. HLA restriction was apparent for most CMV-associated TCR beta chains in a later analysis.

Of note for this clone: Its antigen remains unidentified.

Sequencing input: PBMCs. This clonotype was sampled from a woman aged 25 to 39 in good health and CMV-seronegative.

CDR3: CASSFRRGNEKLFF. The CDR3 bases are TGTGCCAGCAGCTTTAGACGGGGTAATGAAAAACTGTTTTTT. The gene calls are TRBV7-2 and TRBJ1-4; D unresolved. Germline V gene data show CDR1 as SGHTA and CDR2 as FQGNSA. Trimming shortened V by 3 bases and J by 4 bases, and 9 bases separated the two germline ends. The CDR3 contains 14 residues.